The clone carrying this T cell receptor beta chain has more than one count but fewer than ten. The sample belongs to a study of cytomegalovirus exposure and HLA in healthy donors. Overall study: Later, an analysis reported that the 100 to 150 validation repertoires had used the same platform as the roughly 720 first-cohort repertoires.

Germline assignment: CDR1 LGHNA and CDR2 YNFKEQ. V gave up 0 bases and J gave up 2 bases, with 11 bases separating them. This CDR3 region has 16 residues. The data were produced by immunoSEQ multiplex PCR, yet TCRdb's version contains in-frame clones alone and is incomplete. Of around 150,000 clones in the sample, 80% to 90% were seen once. The chain combines TRBV4-2 with TRBJ2-1, with D possibly TRBD2 on 5 matching bases. The receptor's source is a woman aged 25 to 39 in good health and CMV-seronegative. Input material: PBMCs. The CDR3 is CASSQDLEAAYNEQFF. DNA of the CDR3: TGTGCCAGCAGCCAAGACTTGGAGGCGGCCTACAATGAGCAGTTCTTC.